This T cell receptor (beta chain) was profiled in a study of CD8+ T cells in alopecia areata. Background on the study: Tofacitinib was taken orally by treated patients, and the dose was 5 to 10 mg twice daily.

The authors extracted RNA and reverse transcribed it into cDNA as the sequencing template. The data were produced by immunoSEQ multiplex PCR, yet TCRdb's version contains in-frame clones alone and is incomplete. Of over 250,000 clones listed, roughly 63% were seen once; the top ten hold roughly 0.88%. Treatment denoted: oral pan-JAK inhibitor, 5-10 mg twice daily. Overall study findings and caveats: The link between baseline CD8+ expansion and response remains uncertain with one nonresponder. Scalp clonality dropped significantly under tofacitinib, as did expanded CD8+ top-100 clones.

About this clone itself: The target antigen is unknown.

The CDR3 runs 15 residues. J lost 8 bases, V lost 7 bases, and 11 bases had no gene match. The V gene's germline CDR1 is SQVTM and CDR2 ANQGSEA. The rearrangement joins TRBV29-1 to TRBJ2-1; 13 bases are shared with TRBD2. Sequencing was performed on CD4+ T cells sorted from blood, taken at approximately week 52, from a patient treated with tofacitinib. The source is a human donor with alopecia areata. CDR3 amino acids: CSGRTSGGQGDEQFF. The CDR3 nucleotides are TGCAGCGGTCGGACTAGCGGGGGACAGGGAGATGAGCAGTTCTTC.